The 14 T cell receptor beta chains below come from one sample, sequenced in a study of spatial heterogeneity in lung cancer. TCRdb itself ran the 5' RACE reads through MiXCR, one entry per CDR3 protein. The table records 95,000 or so distinct CDR3 sequences, around 9% of them present only once. The time point denotes: sample taken at primary tumor resection. Material for sequencing was whole RNA from tumor, nontumor lung or frozen PBMC, left unsorted. Sequences were derived from PBMCs, sampled at surgery. These receptors originate from a male donor with early-stage non-small cell lung cancer.

This clonotype was seen ten or more times. This sequence joins TRBV19 and TRBJ2-7; D is tentatively TRBD1 or TRBD2 (6 bases each). The germline V gene encodes CDR1 LNHDA and CDR2 SQIVND (reference sequence). The CDR3 has 15 residues. V was trimmed by 6 bases and J by 3 bases, leaving 18 bases between them. CDR3 region: CASSAGIGGFYEQYF. For the CDR3, the DNA is TGTGCCAGTAGCGCAGGGATAGGGGGGTTCTACGAGCAGTACTTC.

This clonotype was observed a few times. This chain joins TRBV5-1 and TRBJ2-7, with D perhaps assigned TRBD1 or TRBD2 (5 bases each). The CDR3 consists of 16 residues. CDR1 is SGHRS and CDR2 is YFSETQ in the germline V gene. Deletions cut 0 bases from V and 3 bases from J, with 16 bases between. CDR3 coding DNA: TGCGCCAGCAGCTTGGTCACTGGGACGGGGATCTACGAGCAGTACTTC. Protein product: CASSLVTGTGIYEQYF.

This clonotype was recorded a few times. This chain connects TRBV5-1 to TRBJ2-3; 8 bases line up with TRBD2. The CDR3 is 15 residues long. CDR1 is SGHRS, CDR2 YFSETQ, per germline. Trimming at V came to 2 bases and at J to 0 bases, leaving 2 bases not matched to a gene. The CDR3 reads CASSFSGSSTDTQYF. In DNA form, the CDR3 reads TGCGCCAGCAGCTTCAGCGGGAGTAGCACAGATACGCAGTATTTT.

This clonotype occurred a few times. This chain uses TRBV10-3 with TRBJ2-7; perhaps D is TRBD1 or TRBD2 (5 bases each). V was shortened by 4 bases and J by 4 bases, with 8 bases between the two germline ends. CDR1 and CDR2 (germline): ENHRY, SYGVKD. The length of the CDR3 is 12 residues. The CDR3 spells CAISGGKYEQYF. CDR3 sequence (DNA): TGTGCCATCAGTGGGGGGAAGTACGAGCAGTACTTC.

This clonotype was seen repeatedly, ten times or more. The chain employs TRBV5-1 and TRBJ2-3; unclear D gene. CDR3 length equals 13 residues. Germline assignment: CDR1 SGHRS and CDR2 YFSETQ. Between the trimmed V and J ends, which lost 4 bases and 3 bases, there was a span of 9 bases. CDR3 in DNA: TGCGCCAGCAGCGGGGTGGGGACAGATACGCAGTATTTT. Amino acids: CASSGVGTDTQYF.

The table lists this clonotype with a few counts. V usage is TRBV20-1 and J usage is TRBJ2-7; D perhaps matches TRBD1 (6 bases). Germline V gene lookup returns CDR1 DFQATT and CDR2 SNEGSKA (reference sequence). V was cut by 6 bases and J by 1 base, with 13 bases left in between. CDR3 length: 13 residues. CDR3 in DNA: TGCAGTGCCACAGGGTTGGGGTCCTACGAGCAGTACTTC. It yields the protein CSATGLGSYEQYF.

Ten or more counts support this clonotype. This sequence joins TRBV19 and TRBJ1-5; D unclear. CDR1 is LNHDA, CDR2 SQIVND, per germline (reference sequence). V lost 3 bases to trimming and J lost 3 bases, with 6 bases between them. This CDR3 has 13 amino acids. The CDR3 sequence is CASSMAYNQPQHF. Written as DNA, the CDR3 is TGTGCCAGTAGTATGGCGTACAATCAGCCCCAGCATTTT. The variable domain in full, completed from reference TRBV19 and TRBJ1-5, reads DGGITQSPKYLFRKEGQNVTLSCEQNLNHDAMYWYRQDPGQGLRLIYYSQIVNDFQKGDIAEGYSVSREKKESFPLTVTSAQKNPTAFYLCASSMAYNQPQHFGDGTRLSIL.

There are many counts of this clonotype. The J gene is TRBJ1-1, the V gene TRBV3-1, with 9 bases aligning to TRBD1. Losses at the gene ends were 1 base for V and 5 bases for J; bases not matched to a gene: 2. The germline V gene has CDR1 LGHDT and CDR2 YNNKEL (reference sequence). This CDR3 has 14 residues. This CDR3 reads CASSQGGTGTEAFF. The CDR3 region has the DNA TGTGCCAGCAGCCAAGGAGGGACAGGGACTGAAGCTTTCTTT.

This clonotype was observed many times. The chain carries TRBV4-1 and TRBJ2-7; D is unclear. Trimming removed 1 base from V and 1 base from J, with 5 bases in between. CDR3 length: 13 amino acids. Looked up from germline, CDR1 is MGHRA and CDR2 is YSYEKL. The chain's CDR3 is CASSQGISYEQYF. The CDR3 nucleotides are TGCGCCAGCAGCCAAGGGATTTCCTACGAGCAGTACTTC.

The count of this clonotype is one. The chain uses TRBV5-1 and TRBJ2-7; D possibly matches TRBD1 or TRBD2 (6 bases each). The germline V and J ends were trimmed by 4 bases and 0 bases, with 17 bases remaining between them. This CDR3 comprises 16 residues. CDR1 is SGHRS and CDR2 is YFSETQ in the germline V gene. CDR3 loop: CASSEEGVHSSYEQYF. The CDR3, as DNA: TGCGCCAGCAGCGAGGAGGGGGTCCACAGCTCCTACGAGCAGTACTTC. Full variable domain (missing parts from reference TRBV5-1 and TRBJ2-7): KAGVTQTPRYLIKTRGQQVTLSCSPISGHRSVSWYQQTPGQGLQFLFEYFSETQRNKGNFPGRFSGRQFSNSRSEMNVSTLELGDSALYLCASSEEGVHSSYEQYFGPGTRLTVT.

The chain combines TRBV9 with TRBJ1-4, with 8 bases aligning to TRBD1. CDR1 SGDLS and CDR2 YYNGEE come from the germline V gene. The CDR3 is 15 residues long. Losses at the gene ends were 3 bases for V and 8 bases for J; bases not matched to a gene: 9. CDR3 DNA: TGTGCCAGCAGCGCTGGGACAGGATCCAACGAAAAACTGTTTTTT. Residues: CASSAGTGSNEKLFF.

The V and J genes are TRBV20-1 and TRBJ2-3; a weak D match, TRBD1 (6 bases). Per germline, CDR1 DFQATT and CDR2 SNEGSKA (reference sequence). The V end lost 3 bases, the J end lost 0 bases, and 16 bases lay between the germline ends. The CDR3 totals 16 residues. The DNA for the CDR3 is TGCAGTGCTAGTCTCGGGACAACTCCTAGCACAGATACGCAGTATTTT. It specifies CSASLGTTPSTDTQYF.

The chain uses TRBV7-3 and TRBJ2-1, with a possible D match to TRBD1 (6 bases). From germline, CDR1 is SGHTA and CDR2 FQGTGA. The CDR3 has 15 residues. The germline V and J ends were trimmed by 5 bases and 7 bases, with 18 bases remaining between them. The CDR3 here is CASSLNRVTNNEQFF. In DNA, the CDR3 is TGTGCCAGCAGCCTGAACAGGGTCACCAATAATGAGCAGTTCTTC.

This clonotype has a handful of counts. The chain employs TRBV7-6 and TRBJ2-7; TRBD2 agrees at 8 bases. The germline V gene has CDR1 SGHVS and CDR2 FNYEAQ. V shed 2 bases, J shed 0 bases, and the junction held 3 bases outside the gene matches. The CDR3 sequence is 15 residues long. The CDR3 coding sequence is TGTGCCAGCAGCTTATTTACTAGCGGCTCCTACGAGCAGTACTTC. Residues: CASSLFTSGSYEQYF.